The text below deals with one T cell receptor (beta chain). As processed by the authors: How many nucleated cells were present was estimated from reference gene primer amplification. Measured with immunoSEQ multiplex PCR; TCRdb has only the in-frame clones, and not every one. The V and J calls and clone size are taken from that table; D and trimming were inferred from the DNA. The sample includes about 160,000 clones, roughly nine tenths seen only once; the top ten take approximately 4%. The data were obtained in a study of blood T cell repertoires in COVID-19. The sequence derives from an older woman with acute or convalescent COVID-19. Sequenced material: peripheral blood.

In DNA form, the CDR3 reads TGTGCCAGCGGGCTTTCTGGAAACACCATATATTTT. It is translated as CASGLSGNTIYF. This sequence joins TRBV12-3 or TRBV12-4 and TRBJ1-3; D remains unclear. CDR3 length: 12 amino acids. The V end lost 8 bases, the J end lost 1 base, and 6 bases lay between the germline ends.